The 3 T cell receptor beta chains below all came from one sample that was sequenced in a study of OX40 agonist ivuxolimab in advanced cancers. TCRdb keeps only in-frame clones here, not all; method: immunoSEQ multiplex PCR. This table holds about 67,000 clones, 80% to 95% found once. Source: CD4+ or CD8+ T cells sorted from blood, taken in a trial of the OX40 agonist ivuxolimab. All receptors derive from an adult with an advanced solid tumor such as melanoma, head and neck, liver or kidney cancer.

The CDR3 DNA reads TGTGCCATCAGTGGCCGGGACAGGGACGGCTACACCTTC. This codes for CAISGRDRDGYTF. The chain has TRBV10-3 and TRBJ1-2, with TRBD1 matching 9 bases. Trimming took 4 bases from V and 8 from J; bases not matched to a gene: 5. The CDR3 loop spans 13 amino acids. Germline CDR1 is ENHRY and CDR2 is SYGVKD.

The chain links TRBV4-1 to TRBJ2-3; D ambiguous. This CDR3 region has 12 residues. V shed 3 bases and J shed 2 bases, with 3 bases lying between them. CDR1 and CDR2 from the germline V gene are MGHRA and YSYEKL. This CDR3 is CASSHNTDTQYF. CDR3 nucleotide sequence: TGCGCCAGCAGCCATAACACAGATACGCAGTATTTT.

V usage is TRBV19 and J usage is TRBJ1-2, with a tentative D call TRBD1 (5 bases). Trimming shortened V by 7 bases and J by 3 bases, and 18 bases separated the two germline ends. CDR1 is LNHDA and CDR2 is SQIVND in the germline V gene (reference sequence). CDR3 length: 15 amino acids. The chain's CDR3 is CASIRSSGVDYGYTF. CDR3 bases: TGTGCCAGTATACGGTCCTCGGGGGTTGACTATGGCTACACCTTC. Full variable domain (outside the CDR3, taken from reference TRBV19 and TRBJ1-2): DGGITQSPKYLFRKEGQNVTLSCEQNLNHDAMYWYRQDPGQGLRLIYYSQIVNDFQKGDIAEGYSVSREKKESFPLTVTSAQKNPTAFYLCASIRSSGVDYGYTFGSGTRLTVV.